A selection of T cell receptor beta chains follows, all from one sample in a study of cytomegalovirus exposure and HLA in healthy donors. Assay: immunoSEQ multiplex PCR; the TCRdb copy retains only in-frame clones and omits some. The table shows over 150,000 clones, with roughly four fifths occurring only once. The sample consisted of PBMCs. The receptors shown here come from a woman aged 45-59 years in good health and CMV-seropositive. CDR3s include the opening cysteine and the closing phenylalanine or tryptophan. The order of the fields is V gene, clone size, D gene, J gene, CDR3 protein, CDR3 DNA. A D gene is named only where the DNA matches it firmly. Not every row has a clone size; where given, it reads once, few, many or a size class.

>TRBV11-2|-|-|TRBJ2-5
CASNDLGREETQYF
TGTGCCAGCAACGACCTGGGGCGTGAAGAGACCCAGTACTTC
>TRBV29-1|-|-|TRBJ2-5
CSGSASVETQYF
TGCAGCGGCTCCGCTTCGGTCGAGACCCAGTACTTC
>TRBV6-5|-|TRBD2|TRBJ2-7
CASSRGGRGEQYF
TGTGCCAGCAGCCGCGGGGGGAGAGGCGAGCAGTACTTC
>TRBV6-1|once|TRBD1|TRBJ1-2
CAGSVGDRNYGYTF
TGTGCCGGCAGCGTGGGGGACAGAAACTATGGCTACACCTTC
>TRBV9|-|TRBD1|TRBJ1-2
CASSLPTGGLCGYTF
TGTGCCAGCAGCTTACCGACAGGGGGCCTCTGTGGCTACACCTTC
>TRBV5-1|-|-|TRBJ2-5
CASSLEGVETQYF
TGCGCCAGCAGCTTGGAAGGGGTGGAGACCCAGTACTTC
>TRBV2|-|-|TRBJ2-5
CASSRGQIAGAETQYF
TGTGCCAGCAGTCGAGGACAGATAGCCGGTGCAGAGACCCAGTACTTC
>TRBV7-9|-|-|TRBJ1-4
CASSPGAGEEKLFF
TGTGCCAGCAGCCCCGGGGCAGGGGAGGAAAAACTGTTTTTT
>TRBV5-4|-|-|TRBJ2-2
CASSLDREFTGELFF
TGTGCCAGCAGCTTGGACAGGGAATTCACCGGGGAGCTGTTTTTT
>TRBV11-1|-|TRBD1|TRBJ2-1
CASSLGTGGQQFF
TGTGCCAGCAGCTTAGGGACAGGGGGACAGCAGTTCTTC
>TRBV27|-|-|TRBJ1-1
CASSLWAGGGRGEAFF
TGTGCCAGCAGTTTATGGGCCGGGGGGGGACGGGGTGAAGCTTTCTTT
>TRBV6-5|-|-|TRBJ1-1
CASSTGGSTEAFF
TGTGCCAGCAGTACGGGGGGGAGCACTGAAGCTTTCTTT
>TRBV7-8|-|TRBD2|TRBJ2-2
CASSLGGGCVLFF
TGTGCCAGCAGCTTGGGCGGGGGGTGCGTGCTGTTTTTT
>TRBV13|few|-|TRBJ2-2
CASNPSQFANTGELFF
TGTGCCAGCAACCCTAGCCAGTTCGCGAACACCGGGGAGCTGTTTTTT
>TRBV7-3|few|-|TRBJ2-7
CASSIRAGGEQYF
TGTGCCAGCAGCATCCGGGCCGGAGGCGAGCAGTACTTC
>TRBV19|-|TRBD1|TRBJ1-5
CASTARGLEQPQHF
TGTGCCAGTACCGCAAGGGGGCTGGAGCAGCCCCAGCATTTT
>TRBV12-5|-|TRBD1|TRBJ1-2
CASGLGGTGGYTF
TGTGCTAGTGGTTTGGGTGGGACAGGCGGCTACACCTTC
>TRBV4-1|-|-|TRBJ1-2
CASSPIGAGNGYTF
TGCGCCAGCAGCCCCATAGGGGCTGGGAATGGCTACACCTTC
>TRBV7-9|-|TRBD1|TRBJ2-5
CASSFNRDSQETQYF
TGTGCCAGCAGCTTTAACCGGGACAGCCAAGAGACCCAGTACTTC
>TRBV7-2|-|TRBD1|TRBJ2-7
CASSLGDRVVLEQYF
TGTGCCAGCAGCTTAGGGGACAGGGTAGTTCTCGAGCAGTACTTC
>TRBV5-6|-|-|TRBJ1-2
CASSLGHRVGTF
TGTGCCAGCAGCCTCGGACATCGTGTGGGCACCTTC
>TRBV7-9|-|TRBD1|TRBJ2-7
CASSWGQGLTYEQYF
TGTGCCAGCAGCTGGGGACAGGGACTAACCTACGAGCAGTACTTC
>TRBV7-8|-|-|TRBJ1-1
CASSSGRNTEAFF
TGTGCCAGCAGCTCGGGTCGGAACACTGAAGCTTTCTTT
>TRBV28|-|-|TRBJ2-3
CASRQGGTDTQYF
TGTGCCAGCAGACAGGGAGGCACAGATACGCAGTATTTT
>TRBV5-1|-|-|TRBJ1-2
CASSLAGYGYTF
TGCGCCAGCAGCTTGGCAGGCTATGGCTACACCTTC
>TRBV5-1|-|TRBD1|TRBJ2-2
CASSLNPPGTGSTGELFF
TGCGCCAGCAGCTTGAACCCGCCGGGGACAGGGTCAACCGGGGAGCTGTTTTTT
>TRBV5-1|-|TRBD1|TRBJ2-2
CASSRDRVNTGELFF
TGCGCCAGCAGCCGGGACAGGGTAAACACCGGGGAGCTGTTTTTT
>TRBV9|-|-|TRBJ1-2
CASSVVGRGASGYTF
TGTGCCAGCAGCGTAGTAGGCAGGGGCGCTTCTGGCTACACCTTC
>TRBV5-4|-|-|TRBJ1-1
CASTFRGNTEAFF
TGTGCCAGCACCTTCAGGGGGAACACTGAAGCTTTCTTT
>TRBV11-1|-|TRBD1|TRBJ2-3
CASSGDRPSTDTQYF
TGTGCCAGCAGCGGGGACAGGCCCTCGACAGATACGCAGTATTTT
>TRBV5-4|-|TRBD1|TRBJ2-7
CASSLPGQGTYEQYF
TGTGCCAGCAGCTTACCGGGACAGGGGACTTACGAGCAGTACTTC
>TRBV9|-|TRBD2|TRBJ2-5
CASSAGTSGGETQYF
TGTGCCAGCAGCGCCGGGACTAGCGGGGGTGAGACCCAGTACTTC
>TRBV11-2|-|-|TRBJ1-2
CASSRAGGDYGYTF
TGTGCCAGCAGCCGGGCGGGGGGGGACTATGGCTACACCTTC
>TRBV5-1|-|TRBD1|TRBJ1-1
CASSSNGQGLNTEAFF
TGCGCCAGCAGCTCCAACGGACAGGGTCTGAACACTGAAGCTTTCTTT
>TRBV7-6|-|TRBD1|TRBJ1-1
CASSLGEGGKTGTEAFF
TGTGCCAGCAGCCTAGGAGAAGGGGGCAAAACAGGCACTGAAGCTTTCTTT